This T cell receptor beta chain was identified in a study of patients and donors after allogeneic stem cell transplantation. TCRdb processed the RT-PCR reads anew with MiXCR; each CDR3 protein has one entry. The profile shows roughly 940,000 distinct CDR3 sequences, roughly 18% of them singletons. Sequenced input: blood, either unsorted or a sorted T cell fraction (not recorded which). The clonotype comes from a human donor who was either an allogeneic HSCT recipient or a stem cell or donor lymphocyte infusion donor (not recorded which). It is not recorded whose cells these are; they may come from a transplant donor.

The CDR3, as DNA: TGTGCCAGCAGCTCCCGGGACTCGCAGTATTTT. Protein sequence: CASSSRDSQYF. The V and J genes are TRBV9 and TRBJ2-3, with D possibly being TRBD2 (6 bases). Germline lookup yields CDR1 SGDLS and CDR2 YYNGEE. Trimming took 4 bases from V and 10 from J, leaving 10 bases between them. The CDR3 loop spans 11 amino acids.